Below are 20 T cell receptor beta chains sequenced from a single sample in a study of blood T cell repertoires in COVID-19. Sequencing used immunoSEQ multiplex PCR; TCRdb keeps in-frame clones, though not all of them. The sample shows roughly 150,000 clones, roughly 84% of them seen only once. The specimen sequenced was peripheral blood. The receptor source for this set is an elderly woman with active or convalescent COVID-19.

The genes are TRBV12-3 or TRBV12-4 and TRBJ2-7; 7 bases align to TRBD2. CDR3 size: 12 residues. After removal of 5 bases from V and 6 bases from J, the junction contained 4 bases not matched to a gene. For the CDR3, the DNA is TGTGCCAGCAGTCAGACTAGCCTCGAGCAGTACTTC. Translated: CASSQTSLEQYF.

The chain links TRBV27 to TRBJ1-5, with 8 bases fitting TRBD1. The V and J ends lost 4 bases and 4 bases, in that order; junction bases with no gene match: 9. Germline loops: CDR1 MNHEY, CDR2 SMNVEV (reference sequence). The CDR3 has 16 residues. This chain's CDR3 is CASSSSGGAGNQPQHF. The CDR3 region has the DNA TGTGCCAGCAGTTCATCAGGGGGCGCCGGGAATCAGCCCCAGCATTTT.

The rearrangement links TRBV19 to TRBJ1-5; D perhaps matches TRBD1 (5 bases). CDR1 and CDR2 from the germline V gene are LNHDA and SQIVND (reference sequence). V was clipped by 4 bases and J by 7 bases, with 11 bases between them. The CDR3 has 13 amino acids. CDR3 bases: TGTGCCAGTAGTAACGGGGGGAACCAGCCCCAGCATTTT. Encoded protein: CASSNGGNQPQHF.

This rearrangement joins TRBV6-5 to TRBJ1-2; 8 positions agree with TRBD1. Unmatched junction bases numbered 4, after V lost 0 bases and J lost 7 bases. Germline V gene sequence: CDR1 MNHEY, CDR2 SVGAGI. The CDR3 length is 14 residues. CDR3 DNA: TGTGCCAGCAGTTACTCCCAGGGGGCGCTTGGCTACACCTTC. Translation: CASSYSQGALGYTF.

The V call is TRBV28, the J call TRBJ2-3; D gene uncertain. CDR1 and CDR2 (germline): MDHEN, SYDVKM. The CDR3 contains 12 residues. Trimming removed 0 bases at V and 11 bases at J, with 9 bases between. The CDR3: CASSLWSNRQYF. The CDR3, as DNA: TGTGCCAGCAGTTTATGGTCTAATAGGCAGTATTTT.

This clone came up a few times. V gene TRBV15 combines with J gene TRBJ1-4, with a weak D call TRBD1 (5 bases). Germline CDR1 LNHNV, CDR2 YYDKDF (reference sequence). V lost 9 bases and J 2 bases, leaving 22 bases between the germline ends. The CDR3 contains 17 residues. The CDR3 DNA reads as TGTGCCACTCAACGCTCTTTCGGGGCGGGGACTAATGAAAAACTGTTTTTT. Translated, it gives CATQRSFGAGTNEKLFF.

The chain uses TRBV15 and TRBJ1-1, with D possibly being TRBD1 (6 bases). V gave up 1 base and J gave up 4 bases, with 13 bases separating them. Germline V CDR1 and CDR2: LNHNV, YYDKDF (reference sequence). The length of the CDR3 is 15 residues. The CDR3 sequence is CATSRGKGVGTEAFF. The CDR3 DNA follows: TGTGCCACCAGCAGAGGGAAGGGGGTAGGCACTGAAGCTTTCTTT. Together with reference TRBV15 and TRBJ1-1, the CDR3 gives the full variable domain: DAMVIQNPRYQVTQFGKPVTLSCSQTLNHNVMYWYQQKSSQAPKLLFHYYDKDFNNEADTPDNFQSRRPNTSFCFLDIRSPGLGDTAMYLCATSRGKGVGTEAFFGQGTRLTVV.

V and J are TRBV5-1 and TRBJ2-7; 10 bases line up with TRBD1. J lost 6 bases, V lost 6 bases, and 15 bases had no gene match. Germline CDR1 reads SGHRS; CDR2 reads YFSETQ. This CDR3 is built from 16 residues. The CDR3 DNA sequence: TGCGCCAGCACCTGGACAGGGGGAGACCCCACGGGCGAGCAGTACTTC. Encoded protein: CASTWTGGDPTGEQYF.

This sequence joins TRBV6-1 and TRBJ2-7, with D possibly TRBD1 on 6 matching bases. With 2 bases removed from V and 4 bases from J, the gap between germline ends came to 15 bases. Germline assignment: CDR1 MNHNS and CDR2 SASEGT. CDR3 length equals 15 residues. The CDR3 region has the DNA TGTGCCAGCAGTGAAATGGCAGGGGACGAGTACGAGCAGTACTTC. This sequence encodes CASSEMAGDEYEQYF.

The V call is TRBV5-1, the J call TRBJ1-3, with D uncertain. Germline CDR1 and CDR2: SGHRS and YFSETQ. The germline V and J ends were trimmed by 9 bases and 2 bases, with 15 bases remaining between them. The CDR3 runs 14 residues. DNA for the CDR3: TGCGCCACCCGGGAAGCTGATCCTGGAAACACCATATATTTT. Its translation is CATREADPGNTIYF.

This chain uses TRBV6-2 or TRBV6-3 with TRBJ2-1; D possibly corresponds to TRBD2 (5 bases). CDR1 MNHEY and CDR2 SVGEGT come from the germline V gene. The length of the CDR3 is 17 residues. The germline V and J ends were trimmed by 0 bases and 0 bases, with 12 bases remaining between them. CDR3 nucleotide sequence: TGTGCCAGCAGTTACTCTAGCGTCCCTAGCTCCTACAATGAGCAGTTCTTC. Residues: CASSYSSVPSSYNEQFF.

This chain connects TRBV19 to TRBJ2-2; D possibly corresponds to TRBD2 (7 bases). The CDR3 is 15 residues long. V shed 8 bases and J shed 6 bases, with 19 bases lying between them. Germline values: CDR1 LNHDA, CDR2 SQIVND (reference sequence). CDR3 sequence (DNA): TGTGCCAGTGGGGGGGCTAGAGCGTTCGCCGGGGAGCTGTTTTTT. Its translation is CASGGARAFAGELFF.

The chain is built from TRBV19 and TRBJ1-3; TRBD1 is a possible D gene (5 bases). There are 14 residues in the CDR3. Germline V gives CDR1 LNHDA, CDR2 SQIVND (reference sequence). The V and J ends lost 10 bases and 0 bases respectively, with 13 bases between them. The CDR3 DNA reads as TGTGCCACCGGTAGGGGAAACTCTGGAAACACCATATATTTT. Translated, it gives CATGRGNSGNTIYF.

This clone has just one count. The chain has TRBV2 and TRBJ2-5; TRBD1 matches at 12 bases. The trim removed 7 bases at V and 1 base at J, leaving 7 bases unmatched. This CDR3 spans 16 amino acids. Germline V gene lookup returns CDR1 SNHLY and CDR2 FYNNEI. The CDR3 DNA follows: TGTGCCAGCAACACCCCGGGACAGGGGGCCCAAGAGACCCAGTACTTC. Protein: CASNTPGQGAQETQYF.

This clone came up a few times. The chain is built from TRBV4-1 and TRBJ2-6, with 7 bases that match TRBD1. CDR3 length: 16 amino acids. Germline CDR1 is MGHRA and CDR2 is YSYEKL. V was pared by 4 bases and J by 2 bases, with 5 bases of the junction left unmatched. The CDR3 sequence: CASSPGQLAGANVLTF. The CDR3, as DNA: TGCGCCAGCAGCCCGGGACAGTTAGCTGGGGCCAACGTCCTGACTTTC.

This clone was recorded many times. The CDR3 here is CASSYIAGGRETQYF. The CDR3 DNA sequence: TGTGCCAGCAGTTATATAGCGGGAGGCCGGGAGACCCAGTACTTC. The chain combines TRBV6-5 with TRBJ2-5; 10 bases are shared with TRBD2. The V gene's germline CDR1 is MNHEY and CDR2 SVGAGI. The ends lost 3 bases at V and 5 bases at J; junction bases unmatched: 6. The CDR3 length is 15 residues.

The chain joins TRBV19 to TRBJ1-5; 8 bases are a match to TRBD1. The CDR3 runs to 15 residues. Germline loops: CDR1 LNHDA, CDR2 SQIVND (reference sequence). V gave up 5 bases and J gave up 6 bases; unmatched junction bases: 9. This CDR3 is CASSARDRTGQPQHF. The CDR3 coding sequence is TGTGCCAGTAGTGCGCGGGACAGGACCGGTCAGCCCCAGCATTTT.

This chain links TRBV9 with TRBJ2-3; 7 bases fit TRBD2. CDR3 size: 15 residues. After removal of 2 bases from V and 2 bases from J, the junction contained 5 bases not matched to a gene. From germline, CDR1 is SGDLS and CDR2 YYNGEE. The CDR3: CASSVMGGSTDTQYF. The DNA of the CDR3 is TGTGCCAGCAGCGTGATGGGGGGGTCCACAGATACGCAGTATTTT.

This chain connects TRBV5-1 to TRBJ2-3; the match to TRBD2 covers 12 bases. Germline CDR1 is SGHRS and CDR2 is YFSETQ. The CDR3 loop spans 17 amino acids. Trimming removed 4 bases from V and 0 bases from J; junction bases left unmatched: 6. CDR3 bases: TGCGCCAGCAGCACCCTAGGGACTAGCGGGAGCACAGATACGCAGTATTTT. It translates to CASSTLGTSGSTDTQYF.

V usage is TRBV18 and J usage is TRBJ2-2; D call uncertain. CDR3 length: 11 residues. The V gene lost 5 bases and the J gene lost 8 bases, with 6 bases spanning the gap. In germline, CDR1 is KGHSH, CDR2 LQKENI. CDR3 amino acids: CASSARGELFF. CDR3 sequence (DNA): TGTGCCAGCTCAGCTCGGGGGGAGCTGTTTTTT. Full variable domain (outside the CDR3, taken from reference TRBV18 and TRBJ2-2): NAGVMQNPRHLVRRRGQEARLRCSPMKGHSHVYWYRQLPEEGLKFMVYLQKENIIDESGMPKERFSAEFPKEGPSILRIQQVVRGDSAAYFCASSARGELFFGEGSRLTVL.